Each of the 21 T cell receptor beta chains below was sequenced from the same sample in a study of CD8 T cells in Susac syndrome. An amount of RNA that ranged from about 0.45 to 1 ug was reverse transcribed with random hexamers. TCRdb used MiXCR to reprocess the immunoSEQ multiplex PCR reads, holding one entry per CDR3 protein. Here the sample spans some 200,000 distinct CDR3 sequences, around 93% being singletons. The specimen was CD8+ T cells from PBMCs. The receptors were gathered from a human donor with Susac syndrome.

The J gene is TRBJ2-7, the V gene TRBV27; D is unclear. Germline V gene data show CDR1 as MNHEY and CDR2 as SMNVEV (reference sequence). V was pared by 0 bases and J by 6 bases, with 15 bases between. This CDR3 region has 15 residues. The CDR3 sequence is CASSLSLQWVGEQYF. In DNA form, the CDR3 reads TGTGCCAGCAGTTTATCTCTTCAGTGGGTAGGCGAGCAGTACTTC.

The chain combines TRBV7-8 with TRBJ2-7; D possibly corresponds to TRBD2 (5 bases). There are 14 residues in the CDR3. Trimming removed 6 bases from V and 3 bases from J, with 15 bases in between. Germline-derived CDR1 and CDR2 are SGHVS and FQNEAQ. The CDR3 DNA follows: TGTGCCAGCAGACCCGCCGGGGTCTTCTACGAGCAGTACTTC. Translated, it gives CASRPAGVFYEQYF. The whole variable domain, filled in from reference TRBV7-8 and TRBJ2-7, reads GAGVSQSPRYKVAKRGQDVALRCDPISGHVSLFWYQQALGQGPEFLTYFQNEAQLDKSGLPSDRFFAERPEGSVSTLKIQRTQQEDSAVYLCASRPAGVFYEQYFGPGTRLTVT.

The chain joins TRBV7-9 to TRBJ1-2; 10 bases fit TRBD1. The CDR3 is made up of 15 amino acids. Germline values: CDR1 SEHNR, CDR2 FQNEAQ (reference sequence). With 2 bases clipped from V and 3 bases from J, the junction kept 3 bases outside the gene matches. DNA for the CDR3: TGTGCCAGCAGCTTACAGGGACAGGGGTACTATGGCTACACCTTC. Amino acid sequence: CASSLQGQGYYGYTF.

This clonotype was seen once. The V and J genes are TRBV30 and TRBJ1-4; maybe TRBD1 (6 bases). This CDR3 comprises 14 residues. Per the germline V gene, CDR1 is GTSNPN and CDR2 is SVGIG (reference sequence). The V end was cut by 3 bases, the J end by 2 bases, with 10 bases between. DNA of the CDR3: TGTGCCTGGAGCGAAACAGGGACTAATGAAAAACTGTTTTTT. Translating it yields CAWSETGTNEKLFF.

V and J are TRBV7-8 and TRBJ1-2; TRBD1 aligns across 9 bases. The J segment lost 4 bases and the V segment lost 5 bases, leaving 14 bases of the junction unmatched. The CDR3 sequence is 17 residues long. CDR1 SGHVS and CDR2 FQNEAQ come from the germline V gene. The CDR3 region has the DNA TGTGCCAGCAGCGCGTACACTGGGACAGGGAGTCCCTATGGCTACACCTTC. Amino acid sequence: CASSAYTGTGSPYGYTF.

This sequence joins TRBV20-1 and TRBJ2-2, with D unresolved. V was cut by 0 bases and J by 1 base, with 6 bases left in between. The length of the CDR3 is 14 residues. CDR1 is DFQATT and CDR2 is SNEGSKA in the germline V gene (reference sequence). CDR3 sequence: CSARDPRNTGELFF. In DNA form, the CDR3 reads TGCAGTGCTAGAGATCCCCGGAACACCGGGGAGCTGTTTTTT.

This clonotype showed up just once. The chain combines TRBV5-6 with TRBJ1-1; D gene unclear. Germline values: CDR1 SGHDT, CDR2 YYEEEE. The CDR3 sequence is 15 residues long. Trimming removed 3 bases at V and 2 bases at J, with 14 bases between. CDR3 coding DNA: TGTGCCAGCAGCTCGGACGGTGGGTTTAACACTGAAGCTTTCTTT. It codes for CASSSDGGFNTEAFF.

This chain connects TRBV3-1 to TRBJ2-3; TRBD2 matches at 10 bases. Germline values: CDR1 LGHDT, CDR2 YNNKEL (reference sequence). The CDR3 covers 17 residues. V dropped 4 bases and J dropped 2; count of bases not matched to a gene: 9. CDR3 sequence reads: CASSRAVLAGDTDTQYF. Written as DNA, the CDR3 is TGTGCCAGCAGCCGAGCGGTCCTAGCGGGGGACACAGATACGCAGTATTTT.

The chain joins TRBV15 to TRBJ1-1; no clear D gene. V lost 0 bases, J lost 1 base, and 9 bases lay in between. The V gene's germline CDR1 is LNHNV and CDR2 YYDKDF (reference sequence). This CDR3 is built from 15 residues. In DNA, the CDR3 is TGTGCCACCAGCAGAGATGAAAATGAGAACACTGAAGCTTTCTTT. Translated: CATSRDENENTEAFF. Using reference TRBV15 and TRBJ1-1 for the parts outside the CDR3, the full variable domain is DAMVIQNPRYQVTQFGKPVTLSCSQTLNHNVMYWYQQKSSQAPKLLFHYYDKDFNNEADTPDNFQSRRPNTSFCFLDIRSPGLGDTAMYLCATSRDENENTEAFFGQGTRLTVV.

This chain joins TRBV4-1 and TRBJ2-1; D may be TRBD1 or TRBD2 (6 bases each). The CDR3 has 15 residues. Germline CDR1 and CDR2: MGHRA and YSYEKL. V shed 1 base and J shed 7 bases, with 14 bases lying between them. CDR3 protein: CASSQAPGEVNEQFF. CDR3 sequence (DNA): TGCGCCAGCAGCCAAGCCCCAGGGGAGGTAAATGAGCAGTTCTTC.

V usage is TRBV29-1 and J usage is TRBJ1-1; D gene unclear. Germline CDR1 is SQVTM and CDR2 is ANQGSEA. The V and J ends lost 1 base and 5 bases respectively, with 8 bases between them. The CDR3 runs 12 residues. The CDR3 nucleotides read TGCAGCGTTGAAGGGGCGAAAACTGAAGCTTTCTTT. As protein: CSVEGAKTEAFF.

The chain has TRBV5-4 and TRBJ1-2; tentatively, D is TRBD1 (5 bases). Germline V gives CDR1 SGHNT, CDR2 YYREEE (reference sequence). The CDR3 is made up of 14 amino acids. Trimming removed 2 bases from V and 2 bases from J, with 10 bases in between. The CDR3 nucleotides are TGTGCCAGCAGCTTACGGGGGGTAAACTATGGCTACACCTTC. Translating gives CASSLRGVNYGYTF.

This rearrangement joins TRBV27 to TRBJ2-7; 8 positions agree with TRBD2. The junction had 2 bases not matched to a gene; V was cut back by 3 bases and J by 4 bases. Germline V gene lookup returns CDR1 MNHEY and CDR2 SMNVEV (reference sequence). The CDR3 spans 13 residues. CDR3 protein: CASSLRGEYEQYF. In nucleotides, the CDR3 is TGTGCCAGCAGTTTGCGGGGGGAGTACGAGCAGTACTTC.

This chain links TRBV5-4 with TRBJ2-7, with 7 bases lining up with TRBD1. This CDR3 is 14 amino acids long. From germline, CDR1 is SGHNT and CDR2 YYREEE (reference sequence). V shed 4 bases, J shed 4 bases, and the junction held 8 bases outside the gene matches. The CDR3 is CASSLGQNIYEQYF. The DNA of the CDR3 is TGTGCCAGCAGCCTGGGACAGAACATATACGAGCAGTACTTC.

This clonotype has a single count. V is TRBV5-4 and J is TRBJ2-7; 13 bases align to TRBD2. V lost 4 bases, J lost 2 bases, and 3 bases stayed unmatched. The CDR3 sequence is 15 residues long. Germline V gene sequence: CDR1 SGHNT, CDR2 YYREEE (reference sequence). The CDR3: CASSPTSGRAYEQYF. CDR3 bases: TGTGCCAGCAGCCCCACTAGCGGGAGGGCCTACGAGCAGTACTTC.

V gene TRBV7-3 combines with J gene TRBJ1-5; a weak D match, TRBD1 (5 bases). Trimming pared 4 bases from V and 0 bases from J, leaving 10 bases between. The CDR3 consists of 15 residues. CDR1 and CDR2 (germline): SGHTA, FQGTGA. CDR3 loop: CASSSETDSNQPQHF. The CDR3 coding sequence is TGTGCCAGCAGCTCGGAGACAGATAGCAATCAGCCCCAGCATTTT.

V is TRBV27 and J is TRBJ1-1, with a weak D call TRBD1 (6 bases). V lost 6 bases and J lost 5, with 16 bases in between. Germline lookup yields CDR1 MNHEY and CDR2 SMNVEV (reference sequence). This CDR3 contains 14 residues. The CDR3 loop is CASRPGTWGTEAFF. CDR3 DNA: TGTGCCAGCAGACCAGGGACATGGGGAACTGAAGCTTTCTTT.

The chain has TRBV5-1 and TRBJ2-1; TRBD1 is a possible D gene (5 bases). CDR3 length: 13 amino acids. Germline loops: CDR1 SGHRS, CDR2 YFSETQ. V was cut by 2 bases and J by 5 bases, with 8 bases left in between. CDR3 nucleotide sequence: TGCGCCAGCAGCTTCCGACAGAACAATGAGCAGTTCTTC. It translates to CASSFRQNNEQFF. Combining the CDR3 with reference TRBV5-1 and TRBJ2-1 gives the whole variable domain KAGVTQTPRYLIKTRGQQVTLSCSPISGHRSVSWYQQTPGQGLQFLFEYFSETQRNKGNFPGRFSGRQFSNSRSEMNVSTLELGDSALYLCASSFRQNNEQFFGPGTRLTVL.

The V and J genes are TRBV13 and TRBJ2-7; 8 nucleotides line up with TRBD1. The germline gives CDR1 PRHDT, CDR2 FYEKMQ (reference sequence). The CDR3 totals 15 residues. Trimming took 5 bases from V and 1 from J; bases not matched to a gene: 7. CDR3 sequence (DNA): TGTGCCAGCAGCCAACACGGACAGGGTTCCTACGAGCAGTACTTC. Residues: CASSQHGQGSYEQYF. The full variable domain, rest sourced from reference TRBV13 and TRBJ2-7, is AAGVIQSPRHLIKEKRETATLKCYPIPRHDTVYWYQQGPGQDPQFLISFYEKMQSDKGSIPDRFSAQQFSDYHSELNMSSLELGDSALYFCASSQHGQGSYEQYFGPGTRLTVT.

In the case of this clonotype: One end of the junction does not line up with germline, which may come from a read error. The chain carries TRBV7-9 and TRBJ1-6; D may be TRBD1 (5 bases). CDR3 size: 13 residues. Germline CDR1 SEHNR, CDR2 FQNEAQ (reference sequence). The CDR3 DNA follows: TGTGCTAGCAGCTTAGCGACAGATTCACCCCTCCACTTT. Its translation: CASSLATDSPLHF.

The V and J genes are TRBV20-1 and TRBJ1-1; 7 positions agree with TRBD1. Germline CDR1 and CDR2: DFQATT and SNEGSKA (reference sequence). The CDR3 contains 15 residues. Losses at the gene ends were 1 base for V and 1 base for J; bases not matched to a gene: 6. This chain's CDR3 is CSARVNDRENTEAFF. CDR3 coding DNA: TGCAGTGCTAGAGTTAATGACAGGGAGAACACTGAAGCTTTCTTT.